This record looks at one T cell receptor (beta chain) sequence and its context. Using immunoSEQ multiplex PCR, the repertoire was profiled, and TCRdb retains in-frame clones only, with some absent. The data contain about 130,000 clones, approximately 84% of them singletons. This entry comes from a study of blood T cell repertoires in COVID-19. Study context: The cDNA or gDNA used as material had been derived from T cells, B-cell-depleted T cells, or PBMCs.

Losses at the gene ends were 4 bases for V and 4 bases for J; bases not matched to a gene: 14. Germline lookup yields CDR1 KGHSH and CDR2 LQKENI. The CDR3 spans 18 residues. The sequencing sample was made of peripheral blood. This chain joins TRBV18 and TRBJ2-5; 11 nucleotides line up with TRBD1. This clonotype originated in a human donor in a cohort sampled during active COVID-19. In DNA, the CDR3 is TGTGCCAGCTCACTCCGTACGGGACAGGGGGTTGGTGGAGAGACCCAGTACTTC. Protein sequence: CASSLRTGQGVGGETQYF. The complete variable domain, with remaining parts taken from reference TRBV18 and TRBJ2-5, reads NAGVMQNPRHLVRRRGQEARLRCSPMKGHSHVYWYRQLPEEGLKFMVYLQKENIIDESGMPKERFSAEFPKEGPSILRIQQVVRGDSAAYFCASSLRTGQGVGGETQYFGPGTRLLVL.